This entry features one T cell receptor (beta chain) sequence. The antigen is not known. These data come from a study of cytomegalovirus exposure and HLA in healthy donors. The PCR contained 60 Vbeta and 13 Jbeta primers. The data were produced by immunoSEQ multiplex PCR, yet TCRdb's version contains in-frame clones alone and is incomplete. The repertoire holds 100,000 to 150,000 clones, with 75% to 80% as singletons. Germline loops: CDR1 ENHRY, CDR2 SYGVKD. With V trimmed by 6 bases and J by 5 bases, 12 bases remained unmatched. This CDR3 has 17 amino acids. Findings and caveats of the study: In a later analysis, 17,000 or so TCR beta sequences were associated with HLA alleles at 0.05 false discovery rate. According to an earlier analysis, most TCR beta V segments yielded productive rearrangements about 87% or about 30% of the time.

This sequence originates from a woman in her forties in good health and CMV-seronegative. The rearrangement joins TRBV10-3 to TRBJ2-1; 11 bases agree with TRBD2. The sample taken for sequencing was PBMCs. The CDR3 sequence: CAIRRSGRARRDNEQFF. In DNA form, the CDR3 reads TGTGCCATCAGGCGTAGCGGGAGGGCCAGGCGGGACAATGAGCAGTTCTTC.